The TCR beta chain under discussion was sequenced for a study of OX40 agonist ivuxolimab in advanced cancers. The wider study: Patients received ivuxolimab, an agonistic anti-OX40 (CD134) antibody. With a range of about 20 to 79, age averaged approximately 60 years, and 65% to 90% were male. Partial responses occurred in three patients (one hepatocellular carcinoma, two cutaneous melanoma).

The V end lost 1 base, the J end lost 3 bases, and 19 bases lay between the germline ends. Germline loops: CDR1 GTSNPN, CDR2 SVGIG (reference sequence). The CDR3 extends over 17 amino acids. Clones were read by immunoSEQ multiplex PCR, and TCRdb kept only the in-frame ones, dropping some. The sample carries 65,000 to 95,000 clones, 92% recorded once. The chain links TRBV30 to TRBJ2-1; TRBD1 is a possible D gene (5 bases). The sequencing here drew on CD4+ or CD8+ T cells sorted from blood, taken in a trial of the OX40 agonist ivuxolimab. The sequence was collected from an adult with an advanced solid tumor such as melanoma, head and neck, liver or kidney cancer. The CDR3 sequence: CAWSGSQGIPNYNEQFF. The CDR3 DNA follows: TGTGCCTGGAGTGGATCCCAGGGAATCCCAAACTACAATGAGCAGTTCTTC.